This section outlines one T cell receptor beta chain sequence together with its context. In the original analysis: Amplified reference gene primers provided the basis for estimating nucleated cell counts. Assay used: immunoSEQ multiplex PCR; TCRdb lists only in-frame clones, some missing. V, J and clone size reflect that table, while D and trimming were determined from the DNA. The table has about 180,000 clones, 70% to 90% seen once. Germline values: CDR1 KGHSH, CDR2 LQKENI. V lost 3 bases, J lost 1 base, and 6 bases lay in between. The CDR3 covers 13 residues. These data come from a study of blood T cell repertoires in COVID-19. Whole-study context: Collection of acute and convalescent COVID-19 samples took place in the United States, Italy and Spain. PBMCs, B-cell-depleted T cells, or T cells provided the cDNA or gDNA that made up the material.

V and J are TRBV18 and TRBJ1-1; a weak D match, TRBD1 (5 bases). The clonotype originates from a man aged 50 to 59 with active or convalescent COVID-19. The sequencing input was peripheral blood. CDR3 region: CASSPGGNTEAFF. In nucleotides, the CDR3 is TGTGCCAGCTCACCGGGGGGGAACACTGAAGCTTTCTTT.